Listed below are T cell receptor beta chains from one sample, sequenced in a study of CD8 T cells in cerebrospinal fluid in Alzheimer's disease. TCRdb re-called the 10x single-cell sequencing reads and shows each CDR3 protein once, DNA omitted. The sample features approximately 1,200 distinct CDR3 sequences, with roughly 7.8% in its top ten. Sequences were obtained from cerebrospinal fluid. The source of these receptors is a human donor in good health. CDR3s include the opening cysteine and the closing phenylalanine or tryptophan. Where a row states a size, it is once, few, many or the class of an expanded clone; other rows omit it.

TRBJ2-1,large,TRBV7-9,CASGGRTYEQFF
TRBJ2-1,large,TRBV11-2,CASSLPGLAGGSYNEQFF
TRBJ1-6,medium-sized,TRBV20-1,CSARDGSSYNSPLHF
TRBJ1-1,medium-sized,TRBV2,CASSEINPGTEAFF
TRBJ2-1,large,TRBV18,CASSTQGAKPNEQFF
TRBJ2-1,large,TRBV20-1,CSAPKPPYNEQFF
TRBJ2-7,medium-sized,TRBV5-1,CASSLTPTYEQYF
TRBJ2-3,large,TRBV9,CASSGSGTPSTDTQYF
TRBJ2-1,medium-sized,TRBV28,CASSPGTSGTLQQFF
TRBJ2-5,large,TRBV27,CASSFNRETQYF
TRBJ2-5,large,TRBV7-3,CASSLTILETQYF
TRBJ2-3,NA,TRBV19,CASSIVPPADTQYF
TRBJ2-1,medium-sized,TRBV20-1,CRGGLAGYNEQFF
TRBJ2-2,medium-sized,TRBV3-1,CASSRLALANTGELFF
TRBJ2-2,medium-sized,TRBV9,CASSGTSGSFNTGELFF
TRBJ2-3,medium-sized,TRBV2,CASRDGLATDTQYF
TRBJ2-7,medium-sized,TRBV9,CASSVPLAGMNREQYF
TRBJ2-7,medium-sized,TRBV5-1,CASREATSYEQYF